Listed below are T cell receptor beta chains from one sample, sequenced in a study of blood T cell repertoires in COVID-19. Assay: immunoSEQ multiplex PCR; the TCRdb copy retains only in-frame clones and omits some. Of tens of thousands of clones in the sample, around 87% were seen once. The sequencing input was peripheral blood. The receptors were sampled from a woman older than 75 with acute or convalescent COVID-19. CDR3s include the opening cysteine and the closing phenylalanine or tryptophan. The D gene is left open where the match is weak. Rows may omit the clone size; those that give it use once, few, many or a size class.

TRBJ2-7 TRBV7-2 TRBD2 . TGTGCCAGCAGCTTAGTTACTAGCGGGGCTCACGAGCAGTACTTC CASSLVTSGAHEQYF
TRBJ2-5 TRBV3-1/TRBV3-2 TRBD2 . TGTGCCAGCAGCCTAGGCGGGTATAGGCGGGGGGGGCGAGAGACCCAGTACTTC CASSLGGYRRGGRETQYF
TRBJ2-2 TRBV20-1 TRBD2 . TGCAGTGCTAGTCGGAAAACTAGCGGGAGGGGAGGCACCGGGGAGCTGTTTTTT CSASRKTSGRGGTGELFF
TRBJ1-6 TRBV2 TRBD1 . TGTGCCAGCAAAGAAACAGGGGCCGTCTATAATTCACCCCTCCACTTT CASKETGAVYNSPLHF
TRBJ2-7 TRBV18 . . TGTGCCAGCTCACCACCGGGGCAGGGGGGCAGTGAGCAGTACTTC CASSPPGQGGSEQYF
TRBJ1-5 TRBV19 . . TGTGCCAGTAGTGACCGGGGTTTATTTAATCAGCCCCAGCATTTT CASSDRGLFNQPQHF
TRBJ1-5 TRBV18 TRBD1 . TGTGCCAGCTCACCGGACAGGAATCAGCCCCAGCATTTT CASSPDRNQPQHF
TRBJ1-6 TRBV11-2 TRBD1 once TGTGCCAGCAGGACGATACAGGGGGTAAATTCACCCCTCCACTTT CASRTIQGVNSPLHF
TRBJ2-2 TRBV5-4 TRBD2 . TGTGCCAGCAGCTTGGGACTAGCGGGAGATGGGGGCACCGGGGAGCTGTTTTTT CASSLGLAGDGGTGELFF
TRBJ1-5 TRBV6-2/TRBV6-3 . . TGTGCCAGCAGTTACAGCCCGCATCAGCCCCAGCATTTT CASSYSPHQPQHF